One and the same sample provided the 6 T cell receptor beta chains below, sequenced in a study of blood T cell repertoires in COVID-19. Repertoires were generated with immunoSEQ multiplex PCR, while TCRdb's copy carries only in-frame clones and drops some. This table has more than 100,000 clones, about four fifths appearing once. The sequencing sample was made of peripheral blood. The source is a woman aged 25-40 years who had recovered from COVID-19.

The J gene is TRBJ1-4, the V gene TRBV2; 7 bases align to TRBD1. CDR3 size: 15 residues. V shed 6 bases, J shed 10 bases, and the junction held 14 bases outside the gene matches. Germline CDR1 and CDR2: SNHLY and FYNNEI. In DNA form, the CDR3 reads TGTGCCAGCAGGCCGGAACAGGGGTTAAACGGAAAACTGTTTTTT. It is translated as CASRPEQGLNGKLFF. Supplemented by reference TRBV2 and TRBJ1-4, the full variable domain reads EPEVTQTPSHQVTQMGQEVILRCVPISNHLYFYWYRQILGQKVEFLVSFYNNEISEKSEIFDDQFSVERPDGSNFTLKIRSTKLEDSAMYFCASRPEQGLNGKLFFGSGTQLSVL.

CDR3 sequence: CASSVSLGTGGEENYGYTF. CDR3 sequence (DNA): TGTGCCAGCAGCGTATCTCTGGGGACAGGGGGAGAAGAGAACTATGGCTACACCTTC. This chain joins TRBV9 and TRBJ1-2; 11 positions match TRBD1. V dropped 1 base and J dropped 2; count of bases not matched to a gene: 13. The CDR3 is 19 amino acids. Germline-derived CDR1 and CDR2 are SGDLS and YYNGEE.

A few counts support this clone. A read error may account for a junction end that differs from germline. This sequence joins TRBV3-1 (or the pseudogene TRBV3-2) and TRBJ2-7, with D possibly matching TRBD1 (6 bases). CDR1 is LGHDT, CDR2 YNNKEL, per germline (reference sequence). This CDR3 has 11 residues. CDR3 DNA: TGTGCCAGCAGTAGGGGGTACGAGCAGTGCTTC. Protein product: CASSRGYEQCF.

The rearrangement joins TRBV5-4 to TRBJ1-1; D gene ambiguous. This CDR3 spans 14 amino acids. Between the trimmed V and J ends, which lost 2 bases and 0 bases, there was a span of 8 bases. CDR1 SGHNT and CDR2 YYREEE come from the germline V gene (reference sequence). CDR3 nucleotide sequence: TGTGCCAGCAGCTTTTCCGGGATGAACACTGAAGCTTTCTTT. Protein sequence: CASSFSGMNTEAFF.

A single count supports this clone. V gene TRBV6-5 combines with J gene TRBJ2-5, with 7 nucleotides matching TRBD1. J gave up 1 base and V 6 bases, and 8 bases lay outside the gene matches. The CDR3 loop spans 15 amino acids. The germline gives CDR1 MNHEY, CDR2 SVGAGI. The CDR3 is CASSPAGTAQETQYF. As DNA, the CDR3 is TGTGCCAGCAGCCCCGCCGGGACAGCCCAAGAGACCCAGTACTTC.

The chain couples TRBV11-3 to TRBJ2-1, with 8 positions matching TRBD2. The CDR3 loop spans 16 amino acids. CDR1 is SGHNT and CDR2 is YENEEA in the germline V gene. V lost 1 base, J lost 6 bases, and 8 bases stayed unmatched. This CDR3 reads CASSLAQREKANEQFF. The DNA for the CDR3 is TGTGCCAGCAGCTTAGCCCAGCGGGAGAAGGCCAATGAGCAGTTCTTC.